The entry below gives a single T cell receptor beta chain sequence along with its context. No cognate antigen has been identified for it. No much larger clonotype is one base removed from it; base qualities were not supplied. This sample was taken from a study of CD39 and CD103 CD8 tumor-infiltrating T cells (dated by TCRdb to the late 2010s). Regarding the study in general: An HPV-positive HNSCC, an HPV-negative HNSCC, an ovarian cancer and a melanoma patient were represented in the repertoire comparisons shown. Deep sequencing of TCRbeta CDR3 was used to compare the repertoires of CD8 TIL subsets, defined by CD103 and CD39, with those of peripheral memory CD8 T cells. Summary of the overall study and its limitations: Compared with DN and SP CD8 TILs and with blood memory CD8 T cells, DP CD8 TILs appeared more oligoclonal, with the top 30 clonotypes covering 56-86%. DP TIL clonotypes were rarely found in blood or uninvolved lymph node, whereas DN TIL clonotypes largely overlapped peripheral memory CD8 repertoires.

From around 10,000 to 100,000 sorted cells per subset, genomic DNA was extracted using the DNeasy Blood and Tissue Kit. The immunoSEQ service sequenced and mapped the TCRbeta V-J or V-D-J regions, with coverage above 8.5x for each sample. The original methods were these. The analysis included only productive rearrangements exported from the immunoSEQ Analyzer platform, and clonality was assessed using the 500 most abundant clones. To quantify how much repertoires overlapped between populations, both the Morisita-Horn similarity index and the Jaccard index were used. In about six cancer patients, Morisita-Horn similarity was measured between the TCR repertoires of CD8 T-cell subsets. TCRdb took over this immuneACCESS table, retaining in-frame rearrangements with V and J assigned. Such tables are incomplete; in checked studies, under half of the missing clones stem from an unresolved V gene, and the remainder is unexplained. V and J calls plus clone size are reproduced from that table; the DNA served to infer D and trimming. The sample table holds around 3,400 clones, of which 60% to 80% were seen once. 25% of the sample belongs to the ten largest clones.

Including cysteine and phenylalanine, the CDR3 has 15 amino acids. Only the CDR3 portion is preserved as DNA: 45 bases, with reading frame beginning at the first base. The trim is 1 base for V and 1 base for J, with a gap of 9 bases between the germline ends. Sequences SEHNR (CDR1) and FQNEAQ (CDR2) are obtained from the germline V gene (reference sequence). At the time of sample collection the patients were not on therapy, although prior treatments varied from chemotherapy, radiotherapy, surgery and immunotherapy to no treatment. Thawed cells were enriched for T lymphocytes with a negative-selection kit, adding EpCAM beads for tumor-infiltrating lymphocytes. For the CD8 TIL subsets, CD3+CD4-CD8+CD45RA- cells were FACS-sorted and divided into DN, SP and DP based on their expression of CD39 and CD103. Tumor specimens were minced, digested for 1 h with hyaluronidase, collagenase and DNase, filtered, enriched by Ficoll and cryopreserved. Populations were sorted on a FACSAria II to about 99% purity, and the cell pellets were frozen for TCR sequencing without being cultured.

The specimen sequenced was CD39- CD103- CD8+ T cells sorted from the tumor. This specimen's cell subset or site label, interpreted: CD103-CD39- double-negative CD45RA- CD8 T cells. The sequence links TRBV7-9 to TRBJ2-3; the D gene cannot be named for sure. The TCR comes from a human donor with head and neck squamous cell carcinoma. The CDR3: CASSLVTLGTDTQYF. The DNA sequence is as follows: TGTGCCAGCAGCTTAGTCACTCTGGGCACAGATACGCAGTATTTT.